The source of this TCR beta chain is a study of Ad26.COV2.S vaccination and SARS-CoV-2 variants (dated by TCRdb to about 2021). Regarding the research as a whole: Donors in the vaccine arm were drawn from COV1001, a multicentre, randomized, double-blind, placebo-controlled phase I-IIa trial testing Ad26.COV2.S in healthy adults. Blinding of investigators to trial group allocation was maintained during experiments and outcome assessment. Participants in the trial were split at random into five groups of five each, receiving low-dose or high-dose Ad26.COV2.S once or twice, or else placebo on both occasions. TCRbeta repertoire sequencing was used to assess the specificity and breadth of SARS-CoV-2-reactive T cell receptors after Ad26.COV2.S vaccination. Ad26.COV2.S was administered intramuscularly at 5 x 10^10 or 1 x 10^11 viral particles, either as a single shot or as two shots given 56 days apart. The TCR-sequenced set comprised approximately 30 samples: around 20 Ad26.COV2.S vaccine recipients, 5 placebo recipients and 8 SARS-CoV-2 convalescent individuals. The investigation overall reported the following: Spike-specific TCR breadth was higher in Ad26.COV2.S recipients than in placebo recipients (P = 0.0014). Non-spike TCR breadth was comparable between vaccine and placebo recipients, consistent with the vaccine containing only spike. After vaccination, substantial breadth of spike-specific CD8+ and CD4+ T cell responses was reported. According to the authors, total T cell responses may have been underestimated by the TCR breadth and depth analyses. The study was not powered to compare responses between vaccine doses or regimens.

Read against the paper, the sample's treatment or condition label means: 19 received Ad26.COV2.S at low or high dose, single or two shots; about 5 received placebo; per-sample allocation not given. For vaccine and placebo recipients, the sequenced repertoires came from samples collected on day 63 after the first injection. In Cohort 1b, some 25 adults aged 18-55 years were enrolled at a single site in Boston, USA, between 29 July and 7 August 2020. Ad26.COV2.S was a replication-incompetent adenovirus type 26 vector that expressed a prefusion-stabilized SARS-CoV-2 spike protein derived from the original Wuhan strain. Concerning this clone itself: Its antigen is currently not known. Base qualities were left out, and no much larger clone turns up one base away.

Looking up the germline V gene yields CDR1 LGHNA and CDR2 YSLEER. The cysteine opens and the phenylalanine closes a CDR3 of 16 amino acids. The only DNA kept is the CDR3, 48 bases in frame from the first base. The germline V and J ends show losses of 0 bases and 4 bases respectively, and no gene match explains 6 bases of the junction. The immunoSEQ Assay was the method used to sequence TCRbeta CDR3 regions. After extraction, genomic DNA underwent amplification by bias-controlled multiplex PCR, followed by high-throughput sequencing. Turning to the authors' computational methods: To quantify the absolute abundance of each unique TCRbeta CDR3 region, sequences were collapsed and filtered. T cell fraction was estimated by normalizing TCRbeta template counts to usable DNA, with usable DNA measured through amplification of reference genes found in all nucleated cells. Repertoire TCRs were annotated as SARS-CoV-2-specific when V gene, CDR3 amino acid sequence and J gene were exactly matched to a known reactive TCR set. The reference SARS-CoV-2 TCR set was derived from MIRA and filtered for enrichment in COVID-19-positive ImmuneCODE repertoires, a step that removed public or cross-reactive TCRs. Using the MIRA antigens, annotated TCRs were further analysed by specific ORF or by position within an ORF. Depth was the summed frequency of annotated unique rearrangements, while breadth was defined as annotated unique rearrangements over total unique productive rearrangements. TCR breadth was compared between groups using two-sided Wilcoxon rank-sum tests. The table was pulled from immuneACCESS by TCRdb, which kept in-frame rearrangements only. Such tables lose some clones; where checked, under half of the loss comes from unresolved V genes, and the rest has no known cause. The V and J calls and clone size are taken from that table; D and trimming were inferred from the DNA. This sample gives approximately 500,000 clones in total; 87% of them show up just once. The ten most abundant clones make up 10% to 15% of the sample.

This TCR derives from a person between 18 and 60 years old who received the Ad26.COV2.S COVID-19 vaccine or a placebo. The material sequenced was peripheral blood, taken in a trial of Ad26.COV2.S vaccine versus placebo. The receptor chain draws on TRBV4-3 and TRBJ1-5, and TRBD1 aligns with 7 junction nucleotides. The nucleotide sequence reads as follows: TGCGCCAGCAGCCAAGACAAGGGACAGAGTAATCAGCCCCAGCATTTT. Protein translation: CASSQDKGQSNQPQHF.